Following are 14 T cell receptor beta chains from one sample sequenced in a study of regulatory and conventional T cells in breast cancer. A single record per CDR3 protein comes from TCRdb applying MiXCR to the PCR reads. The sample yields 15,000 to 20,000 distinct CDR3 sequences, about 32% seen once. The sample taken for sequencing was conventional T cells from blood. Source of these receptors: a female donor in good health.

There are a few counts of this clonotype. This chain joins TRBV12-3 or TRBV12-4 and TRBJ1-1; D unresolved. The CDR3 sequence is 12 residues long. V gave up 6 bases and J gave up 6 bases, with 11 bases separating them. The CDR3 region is CASRGALPEAFF. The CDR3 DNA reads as TGTGCCAGCAGAGGAGCCTTGCCTGAAGCTTTCTTT.

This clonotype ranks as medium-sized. The CDR3 DNA is TGTGCCAGCAGCTTTAGCAGGACTACCTACAATGAGCAGTTCTTC. It specifies CASSFSRTTYNEQFF. The chain is built from TRBV7-8 and TRBJ2-1, with D possibly matching TRBD2 (6 bases). Germline values: CDR1 SGHVS, CDR2 FQNEAQ. The CDR3 sequence is 15 residues long. V lost 3 bases and J 2 bases, leaving 11 bases between the germline ends.

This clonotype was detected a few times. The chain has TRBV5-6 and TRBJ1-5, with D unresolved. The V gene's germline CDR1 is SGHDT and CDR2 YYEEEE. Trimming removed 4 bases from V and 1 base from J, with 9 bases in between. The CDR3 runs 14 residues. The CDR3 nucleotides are TGTGCCAGCAGCGGGCTATTGAGCAATCAGCCCCAGCATTTT. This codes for CASSGLLSNQPQHF.

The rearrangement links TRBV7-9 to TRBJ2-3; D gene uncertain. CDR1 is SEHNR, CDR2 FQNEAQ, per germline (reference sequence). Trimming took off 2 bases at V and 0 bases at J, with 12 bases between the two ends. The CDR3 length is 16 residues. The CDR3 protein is CASSLIVLGSTDTQYF. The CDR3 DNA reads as TGTGCCAGCAGCTTAATAGTTCTGGGGAGCACAGATACGCAGTATTTT.

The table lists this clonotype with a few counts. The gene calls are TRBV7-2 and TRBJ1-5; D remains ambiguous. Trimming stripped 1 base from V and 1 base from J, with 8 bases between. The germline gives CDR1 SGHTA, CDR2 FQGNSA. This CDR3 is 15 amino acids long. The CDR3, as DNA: TGTGCCAGCAGCTTAGTGTCCGAGAGCAATCAGCCCCAGCATTTT. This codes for CASSLVSESNQPQHF.

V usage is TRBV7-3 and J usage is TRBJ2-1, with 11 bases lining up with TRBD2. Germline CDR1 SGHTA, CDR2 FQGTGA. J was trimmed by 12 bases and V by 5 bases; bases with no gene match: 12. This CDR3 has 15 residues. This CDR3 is CASSQGASGGYVQFF. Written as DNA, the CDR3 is TGTGCCAGCAGCCAAGGGGCTAGCGGGGGGTATGTGCAGTTCTTC.

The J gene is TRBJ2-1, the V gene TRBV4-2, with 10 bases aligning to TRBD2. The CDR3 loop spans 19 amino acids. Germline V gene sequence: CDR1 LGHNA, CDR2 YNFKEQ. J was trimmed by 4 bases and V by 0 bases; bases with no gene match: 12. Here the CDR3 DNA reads TGTGCCAGCAGCCAAGAAACCCCCTTACTAGCGGGGCCTTACAATGAGCAGTTCTTC. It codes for CASSQETPLLAGPYNEQFF.

The CDR3 sequence: CSARATGTKGYTIYF. The CDR3 nucleotides read TGCAGTGCTAGAGCCACAGGGACGAAGGGCTACACCATATATTTT. The chain carries TRBV20-1 and TRBJ1-3; possible D gene TRBD1, 6 bases. Trimming removed 1 base from V and 8 bases from J, with 18 bases in between. The CDR3 runs to 15 residues. CDR1 is DFQATT and CDR2 is SNEGSKA in the germline V gene (reference sequence).

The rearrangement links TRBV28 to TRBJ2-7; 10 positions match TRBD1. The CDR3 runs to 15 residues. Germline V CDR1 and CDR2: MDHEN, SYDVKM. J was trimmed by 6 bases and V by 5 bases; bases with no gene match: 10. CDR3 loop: CASSPRGDRGREQYF. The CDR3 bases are TGTGCCAGCAGTCCGCGGGGGGACAGGGGCCGCGAGCAGTACTTC.

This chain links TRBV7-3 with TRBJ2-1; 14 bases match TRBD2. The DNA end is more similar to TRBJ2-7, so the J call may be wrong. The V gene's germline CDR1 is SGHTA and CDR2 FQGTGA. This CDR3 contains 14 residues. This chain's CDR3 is CASSSGLAGDEQYF. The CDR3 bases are TGTGCCAGCAGCTCGGGACTAGCGGGAGACGAGCAGTACTTC.

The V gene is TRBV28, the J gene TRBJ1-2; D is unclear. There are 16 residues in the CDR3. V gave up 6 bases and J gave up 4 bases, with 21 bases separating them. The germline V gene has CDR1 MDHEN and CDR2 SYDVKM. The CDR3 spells CASSEFAPELGYGYTF. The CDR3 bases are TGTGCCAGCAGCGAATTCGCACCAGAGCTCGGCTATGGCTACACCTTC.

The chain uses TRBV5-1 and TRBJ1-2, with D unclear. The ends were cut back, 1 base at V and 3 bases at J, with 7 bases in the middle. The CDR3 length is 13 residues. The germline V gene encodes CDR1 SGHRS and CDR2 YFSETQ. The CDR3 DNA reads TGCGCCAGCAGCTTGCCTGGGGACTATGGCTACACCTTC. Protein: CASSLPGDYGYTF.

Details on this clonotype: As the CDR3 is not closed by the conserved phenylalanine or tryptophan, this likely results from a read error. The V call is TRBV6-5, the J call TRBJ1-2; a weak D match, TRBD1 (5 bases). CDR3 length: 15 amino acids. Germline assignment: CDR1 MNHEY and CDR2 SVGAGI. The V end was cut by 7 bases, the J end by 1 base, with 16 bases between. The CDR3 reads CASTQGALYNYGYTL. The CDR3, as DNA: TGTGCCAGCACCCAGGGCGCACTCTATAACTATGGCTACACCCTC.

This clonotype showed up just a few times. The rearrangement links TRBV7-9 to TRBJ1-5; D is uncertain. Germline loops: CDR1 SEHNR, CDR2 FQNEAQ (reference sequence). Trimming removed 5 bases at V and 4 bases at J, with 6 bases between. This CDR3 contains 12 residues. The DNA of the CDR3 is TGTGCCAGCAGCCTCCATAATCAGCCCCAGCATTTT. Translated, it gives CASSLHNQPQHF.